Sequencing of this T cell receptor beta chain was carried out in a study of OX40 agonist ivuxolimab in advanced cancers. Background on the study: The dose of intravenous ivuxolimab that patients received every 2 weeks ranged from 0.01 to 10 mg/kg. Three individuals attained partial responses, comprising one hepatocellular carcinoma case and two cutaneous melanoma cases.

Libraries were prepared by immunoSEQ multiplex PCR; TCRdb keeps only in-frame clonotypes and omits some of them. The repertoire has tens of thousands of clones, 80% to 90% of them found once; the top ten carry 1.5% to 2%. V lost 6 bases to trimming and J lost 5 bases, with 17 bases between them. CDR3 length equals 15 residues. CDR1 is MNHEY and CDR2 is SVGAGI in the germline V gene. The receptor's source is an adult with an advanced solid tumor such as melanoma, head and neck, liver or kidney cancer. The sequencing here drew on CD4+ or CD8+ T cells sorted from blood, taken in a trial of the OX40 agonist ivuxolimab. The V and J genes are TRBV6-5 and TRBJ1-5, with D possibly TRBD1 on 6 matching bases. This CDR3 reads CASRRSGASDQPQHF. The CDR3 coding sequence is TGTGCCAGCAGGAGATCGGGGGCCTCGGATCAGCCCCAGCATTTT.